This T cell receptor beta chain is from a study of beta chain features in type 1 diabetes. Study overall: Patients looked much like healthy donors when it came to age, gender and cell yields. Study results and caveats: An over-representation of cells with high TCR expression could result from cDNA sequencing.

CD45RO/CCR7/CD25/CD127/CD95/CD27 staining was used to isolate CD4+ naive, central memory, regulatory and stem cell-like memory cells by sorting. Populations obtained by sorting all exceeded 95% purity. This clone is termed medium-sized. No antigen is known for it. Different DNA sequences within this sample yield the same CDR3. The whole isolated RNA underwent reverse transcription, so sequencing captured expressed TCRB transcripts. TCRdb keeps only in-frame clones here, not all; method: immunoSEQ multiplex PCR. The sample includes about 240,000 clones, 25% to 30% of them seen just once. Trimming pared 5 bases from V and 6 bases from J, leaving 15 bases between. Germline CDR1 and CDR2: GTSNPN and SVGIG (reference sequence). The CDR3 has 13 amino acids.

The sequenced sample consisted of central memory CD4+ T cells from blood. The chain combines TRBV30 with TRBJ2-3; possible D gene TRBD2, 6 bases. The source of this sequence is a man aged 30-40 years in good health. The CDR3: CAWAGTSRDTQYF. The CDR3 DNA reads as TGTGCCTGGGCGGGCACTAGCCGTGATACGCAGTATTTT.